The TCR beta chain under discussion was sequenced for a study of beta chain features in type 1 diabetes. This clone was observed a handful of times. The CDR3 runs to 16 residues. V lost 2 bases and J 2 bases, leaving 13 bases between the germline ends. Germline CDR1 and CDR2: LGHNT and FRNRAP. Expressed TCRB transcripts got sequenced, as all isolated RNA was reverse transcribed. Repertoires were generated with immunoSEQ multiplex PCR, while TCRdb's copy carries only in-frame clones and drops some. Among 360,000 or so clones, 15% to 20% were seen once, and the ten largest hold 0.035% to 0.055%. The receptor was derived from a young woman in good health. Specimen: naive CD4+ T cells from blood. This chain uses TRBV12-5 with TRBJ2-1, with D perhaps TRBD1 (5 bases). CDR3 DNA sequence: TGTGCTAGTGGTTTGAGGGTCCAGGGAACCTACAATGAGCAGTTCTTC. This translates into CASGLRVQGTYNEQFF. The entire variable domain, with the rest obtained from reference TRBV12-5 and TRBJ2-1, is as follows: DARVTQTPRHKVTEMGQEVTMRCQPILGHNTVFWYRQTMMQGLELLAYFRNRAPLDDSGMPKDRFSAEMPDATLATLKIQPSEPRDSAVYFCASGLRVQGTYNEQFFGPGTRLTVL.